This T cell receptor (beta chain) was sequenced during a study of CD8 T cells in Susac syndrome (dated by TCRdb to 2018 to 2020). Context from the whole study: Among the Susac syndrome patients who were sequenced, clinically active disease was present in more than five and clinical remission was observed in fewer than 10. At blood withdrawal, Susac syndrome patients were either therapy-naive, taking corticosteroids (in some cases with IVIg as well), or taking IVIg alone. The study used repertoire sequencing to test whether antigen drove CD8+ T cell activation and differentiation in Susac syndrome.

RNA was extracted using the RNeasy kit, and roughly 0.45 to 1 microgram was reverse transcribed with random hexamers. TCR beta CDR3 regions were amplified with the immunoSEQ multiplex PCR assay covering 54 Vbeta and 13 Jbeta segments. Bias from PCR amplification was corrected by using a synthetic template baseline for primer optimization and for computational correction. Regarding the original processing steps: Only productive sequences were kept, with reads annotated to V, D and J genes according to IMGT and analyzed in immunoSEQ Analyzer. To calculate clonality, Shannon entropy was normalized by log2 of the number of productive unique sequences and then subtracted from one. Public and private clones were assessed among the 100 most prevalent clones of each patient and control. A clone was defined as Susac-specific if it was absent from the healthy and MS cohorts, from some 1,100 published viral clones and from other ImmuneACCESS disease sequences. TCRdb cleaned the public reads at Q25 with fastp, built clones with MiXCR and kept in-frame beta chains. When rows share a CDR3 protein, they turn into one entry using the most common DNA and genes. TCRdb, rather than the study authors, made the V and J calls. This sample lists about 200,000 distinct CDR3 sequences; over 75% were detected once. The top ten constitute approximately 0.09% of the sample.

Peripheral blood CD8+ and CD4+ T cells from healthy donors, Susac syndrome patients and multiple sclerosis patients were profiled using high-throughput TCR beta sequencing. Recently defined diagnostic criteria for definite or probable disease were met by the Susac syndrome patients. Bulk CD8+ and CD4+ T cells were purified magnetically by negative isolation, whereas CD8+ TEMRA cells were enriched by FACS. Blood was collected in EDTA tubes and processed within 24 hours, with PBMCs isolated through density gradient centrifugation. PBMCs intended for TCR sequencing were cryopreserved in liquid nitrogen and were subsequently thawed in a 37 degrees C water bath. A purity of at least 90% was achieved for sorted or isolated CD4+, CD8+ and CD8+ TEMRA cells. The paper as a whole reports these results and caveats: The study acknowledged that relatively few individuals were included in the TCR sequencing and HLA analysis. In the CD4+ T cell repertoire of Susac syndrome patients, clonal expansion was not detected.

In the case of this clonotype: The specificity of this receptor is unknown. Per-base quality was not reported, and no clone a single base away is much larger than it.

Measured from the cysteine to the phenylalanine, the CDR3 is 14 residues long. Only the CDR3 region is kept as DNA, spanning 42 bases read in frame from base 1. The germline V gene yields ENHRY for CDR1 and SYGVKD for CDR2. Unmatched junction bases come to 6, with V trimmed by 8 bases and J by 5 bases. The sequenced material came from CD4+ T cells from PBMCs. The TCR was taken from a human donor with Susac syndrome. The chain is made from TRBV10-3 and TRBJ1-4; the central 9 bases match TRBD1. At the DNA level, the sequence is TGTGCCATCTCCCACGGGACAGGGAATGAAAAACTGTTTTTT. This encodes CAISHGTGNEKLFF.